The rows below give T cell receptor beta chains drawn from one sample of a study of a mutant IDH1 vaccine in newly diagnosed glioma. Assay used: immunoSEQ multiplex PCR; TCRdb lists only in-frame clones, some missing. The sample holds around 41,000 clones, approximately 90% seen once. These TCRs' antigens remain unknown. The starting material was PBMCs, obtained from a glioma patient whose treatment included an IDH1 peptide vaccine. The receptors were sampled from a man aged 35-49 years with glioma. CDR3s include the opening cysteine and the closing phenylalanine or tryptophan. A D gene is named only where the DNA matches it firmly. Only some rows state a clone size, as once, few, many or a class for expanded clones.

v_call	j_call	clone_size	d_call	cdr3_aa	cdr3_nt
TRBV7-2	TRBJ1-2	.	.	CASSSHGGGIDGYTF	TGTGCCAGCAGCTCCCACGGAGGGGGAATTGATGGCTACACCTTC
TRBV28	TRBJ2-3	.	.	CASSRYRSGGKDTQYF	TGTGCCAGCAGCCGTTACCGGTCCGGGGGCAAAGATACGCAGTATTTT
TRBV28	TRBJ1-4	.	TRBD1	CASVVPGGEKLFF	TGTGCCAGCGTTGTTCCAGGGGGTGAAAAACTGTTTTTT
TRBV5-1	TRBJ1-3	.	.	CASSSSAGPANTIYF	TGCGCCAGCAGCTCCTCGGCAGGGCCGGCAAACACCATATATTTT
TRBV5-4	TRBJ1-2	.	.	CASSPKGTNYGYTF	TGTGCCAGCAGCCCGAAGGGTACTAACTATGGCTACACCTTC
TRBV5-4	TRBJ1-3	.	.	CASSVQVSGNTIYF	TGTGCCAGCAGCGTACAGGTCTCTGGAAACACCATATATTTT
TRBV5-4	TRBJ2-2	.	.	CASSLGQATGELFF	TGTGCCAGCAGCTTGGGCCAAGCCACCGGGGAGCTGTTTTTT
TRBV7-9	TRBJ2-4	once	.	CASSSPDLKNIQYF	TGTGCCAGCAGCTCCCCGGACCTTAAAAACATTCAGTACTTC
TRBV19	TRBJ2-1	once	TRBD2	CASSAGGGGNEQFF	TGTGCCAGTAGCGCGGGGGGTGGTGGGAATGAGCAGTTCTTC
TRBV28	TRBJ1-1	.	.	CATSFTSNTEAFF	TGTGCCACCTCCTTCACCTCGAACACTGAAGCTTTCTTT
TRBV5-1	TRBJ1-5	.	TRBD1	CASSPATGVDQPQHF	TGCGCCAGCAGCCCGGCCACAGGGGTGGATCAGCCCCAGCATTTT
TRBV5-1	TRBJ2-1	.	TRBD2	CASSPGLAEEQFF	TGCGCCAGCAGCCCAGGACTAGCCGAGGAGCAGTTCTTC